A single sample gave rise to the 5 T cell receptor beta chains below, sequenced in a study of blood T cell repertoires in COVID-19 (dated by TCRdb to the early 2020s). The protocol used for the library was the immunoSEQ multiplex PCR assay. This immuneACCESS table, as held by TCRdb, lists in-frame sequences with V and J called but not all clones. Of the missing ones, under half trace to an unresolved V gene in checked studies; the others have no known cause. Within this sample are 200,000 to 250,000 clones, with 88% of them counted one time only. Clones ranked in the top ten supply roughly 2.6% of the sample. The sequencing sample was made of peripheral blood. These TCRs come from a woman aged 60-70 years with acute or convalescent COVID-19.

The chain joins TRBV7-8 to TRBJ2-7; 9 nucleotides line up with TRBD1. This CDR3 comprises 15 residues. Losses at the gene ends were 4 bases for V and 3 bases for J; bases not matched to a gene: 7. From germline, CDR1 is SGHVS and CDR2 FQNEAQ. This CDR3 reads CASSSQQGAYYEQYF. In DNA, the CDR3 is TGTGCCAGCAGCTCCCAACAGGGGGCATACTACGAGCAGTACTTC. The full variable domain, in which reference TRBV7-8 and TRBJ2-7 provide the parts outside the CDR3, is GAGVSQSPRYKVAKRGQDVALRCDPISGHVSLFWYQQALGQGPEFLTYFQNEAQLDKSGLPSDRFFAERPEGSVSTLKIQRTQQEDSAVYLCASSSQQGAYYEQYFGPGTRLTVT.

The chain couples TRBV5-6 to TRBJ1-3, with a possible D match to TRBD1 (5 bases). Trimming took off 1 base at V and 0 bases at J, with 14 bases between the two ends. The CDR3 spans 17 residues. Germline values: CDR1 SGHDT, CDR2 YYEEEE. As DNA, the CDR3 is TGTGCCAGCAGCTTGCGACAGCTAAAAAACTCTGGAAACACCATATATTTT. It is translated as CASSLRQLKNSGNTIYF.

V is TRBV9 and J is TRBJ2-1, with a possible D match to TRBD2 (6 bases). The V end lost 3 bases, the J end lost 4 bases, and 14 bases lay between the germline ends. This CDR3 contains 15 residues. CDR1 and CDR2 from the germline V gene are SGDLS and YYNGEE. CDR3 in amino acids: CASSATGTRYNEQFF. CDR3 coding DNA: TGTGCCAGCAGCGCGACCGGGACTCGTTACAATGAGCAGTTCTTC. Looking up the rest from reference TRBV9 and TRBJ2-1 gives the full variable domain: DSGVTQTPKHLITATGQRVTLRCSPRSGDLSVYWYQQSLDQGLQFLIQYYNGEERAKGNILERFSAQQFPDLHSELNLSSLELGDSALYFCASSATGTRYNEQFFGPGTRLTVL.

CDR3 sequence (DNA): TGTGCCTGGAGTCGGACTCTAAACACCGGGGAGCTGTTTTTT. Translating it yields CAWSRTLNTGELFF. The rearrangement uses TRBV30 and TRBJ2-2; tentative D call: TRBD2 (5 bases). The germline V gene has CDR1 GTSNPN and CDR2 SVGIG (reference sequence). V was pared by 2 bases and J by 2 bases, with 9 bases between. The CDR3 consists of 14 residues.

J is TRBJ2-1 and V is TRBV7-3, with TRBD1 as a possible D gene (5 bases). V was clipped by 2 bases and J by 9 bases, with 11 bases between them. The germline V gene has CDR1 SGHTA and CDR2 FQGTGA. This CDR3 region has 13 residues. The CDR3 nucleotides are TGTGCCAGCAGCTTACAGGGTCGGGTTGAGCAGTTCTTC. This encodes CASSLQGRVEQFF.